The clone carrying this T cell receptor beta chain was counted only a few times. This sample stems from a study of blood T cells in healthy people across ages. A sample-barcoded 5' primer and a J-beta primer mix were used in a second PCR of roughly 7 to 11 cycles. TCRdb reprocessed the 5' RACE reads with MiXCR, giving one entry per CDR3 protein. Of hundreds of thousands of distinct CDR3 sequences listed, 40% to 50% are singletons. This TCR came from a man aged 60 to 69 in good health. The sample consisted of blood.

CDR3 sequence: CASTLSPGTAIETQYF. CDR3 in DNA: TGTGCCAGCACGTTATCCCCAGGGACGGCTATCGAAACCCAGTACTTC. The chain combines TRBV11-2 with TRBJ2-5, with D perhaps assigned TRBD1 or TRBD2 (5 bases each). The V gene's germline CDR1 is SGHAT and CDR2 FQNNGV. The CDR3 runs 16 residues. V gave up 7 bases and J gave up 8 bases, with 26 bases separating them.